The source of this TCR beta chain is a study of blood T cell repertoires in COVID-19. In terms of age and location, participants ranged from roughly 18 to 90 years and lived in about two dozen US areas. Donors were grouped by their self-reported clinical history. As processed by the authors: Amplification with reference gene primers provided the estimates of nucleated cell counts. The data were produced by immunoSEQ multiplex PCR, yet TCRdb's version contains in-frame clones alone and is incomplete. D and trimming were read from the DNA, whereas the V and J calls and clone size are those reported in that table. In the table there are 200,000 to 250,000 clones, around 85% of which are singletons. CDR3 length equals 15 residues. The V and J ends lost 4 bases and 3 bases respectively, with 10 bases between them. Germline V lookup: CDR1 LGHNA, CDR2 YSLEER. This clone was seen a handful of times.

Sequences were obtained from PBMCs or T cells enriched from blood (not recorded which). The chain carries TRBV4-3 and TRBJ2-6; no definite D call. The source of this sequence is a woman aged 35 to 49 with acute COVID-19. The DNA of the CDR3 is TGCGCCAGCAGCCCCACAGTAATTGGGGCCAACGTCCTGACTTTC. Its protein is CASSPTVIGANVLTF.